These 2 T cell receptor beta chains originate from one sample sequenced in a study of cytomegalovirus exposure and HLA in healthy donors. PCR amplification relied on 60 Vbeta primers (plus 13 Jbeta primers). Assay used: immunoSEQ multiplex PCR; TCRdb lists only in-frame clones, some missing. The profile covers around 160,000 clones, with around 79% appearing a single time and around 15% taken by the ten largest. Sequences were obtained from PBMCs. The receptors shown here come from a man over 45 in good health and CMV-seropositive.

The V gene is TRBV28, the J gene TRBJ1-2; 8 bases match TRBD1. CDR3 length equals 13 residues. The germline V gene has CDR1 MDHEN and CDR2 SYDVKM. Losses at the gene ends were 6 bases for V and 4 bases for J; bases not matched to a gene: 4. CDR3 bases: TGTGCCAGCAGGGTAGGACAGGGCTATGGCTACACCTTC. The encoded protein is CASRVGQGYGYTF.

The rearrangement uses TRBV2 and TRBJ2-7, with 8 positions matching TRBD2. Germline trimming cut 4 bases from V and 5 bases from J; bases unmatched to any gene: 7. Germline lookup yields CDR1 SNHLY and CDR2 FYNNEI. The CDR3 consists of 14 residues. In DNA, the CDR3 is TGTGCCAGCAGTGTGGCGGGGGGAATGAACGAGCAGTACGTC. Amino acids: CASSVAGGMNEQYV.